This entry is about one T cell receptor (beta chain). There are 16 residues in the CDR3. Germline V gene sequence: CDR1 MNHEY, CDR2 SVGAGI. V shed 4 bases, J shed 5 bases, and the junction held 11 bases outside the gene matches. This record comes from a study of blood T cell repertoires in COVID-19. Study-level information: Samples came from the United States, Italy and Spain, spanning acute and convalescent COVID-19. PBMCs, B-cell-depleted T cells, or T cells provided the cDNA or gDNA that made up the material.

Authors' processing steps: For nucleated cells, counts were estimated from reference gene primer amplification. Clones were sequenced by immunoSEQ multiplex PCR, and TCRdb holds only the in-frame ones, with some missing. D and trimming come from the DNA, and the V and J calls and clone size come from that table. The sample contains about 240,000 clones, about 80% of which appear only once. Sequencing used peripheral blood. This clonotype originated in a woman of 80 years or more with acute or convalescent COVID-19. The V and J genes are TRBV6-5 and TRBJ2-1; 7 bases are shared with TRBD2. The CDR3 coding sequence is TGTGCCAGCAGTTCCTCGCCGGGGACTACGGACAATGAGCAGTTCTTC. Amino acids: CASSSSPGTTDNEQFF.